What follows are 25 T cell receptor beta chains derived from one specimen sequenced in a study of cytomegalovirus exposure and HLA in healthy donors. Assay used: immunoSEQ multiplex PCR; TCRdb lists only in-frame clones, some missing. The table includes 150,000 or so clones, 85% to 90% detected once. The sample comprised PBMCs. The receptors shown here come from a woman younger than 30 in good health and CMV-seropositive.

V and J are TRBV11-1 and TRBJ2-7; D gene ambiguous. V was clipped by 5 bases and J by 2 bases, with 7 bases between them. The CDR3 runs to 12 residues. Germline V lookup: CDR1 SGHAT, CDR2 FQDESV (reference sequence). As DNA, the CDR3 is TGTGCCAGCAGCGCCACGGCCTACGAGCAGTACTTC. Residues: CASSATAYEQYF.

J is TRBJ1-4 and V is TRBV5-6; D may be TRBD1 (5 bases). V gave up 4 bases and J gave up 3 bases, with 13 bases separating them. Looked up from germline, CDR1 is SGHDT and CDR2 is YYEEEE. The CDR3 consists of 15 residues. CDR3 residues: CASSRRGHPNEKLFF. CDR3 bases: TGTGCCAGCAGCCGAAGAGGACACCCTAATGAAAAACTGTTTTTT.

V usage is TRBV29-1 and J usage is TRBJ2-7, with D possibly TRBD2 on 6 matching bases. V dropped 4 bases and J dropped 4 bases, with 11 bases sitting between them. CDR3 length: 12 amino acids. Germline V gene lookup returns CDR1 SQVTM and CDR2 ANQGSEA. CDR3 protein: CSVASDSYEQYF. The CDR3 DNA follows: TGCAGCGTTGCTAGCGATTCGTACGAGCAGTACTTC.

The rearrangement uses TRBV11-2 and TRBJ2-1; TRBD2 is a possible D gene (6 bases). Germline-derived CDR1 and CDR2 are SGHAT and FQNNGV. CDR3 length: 17 residues. The V end was cut by 0 bases, the J end by 4 bases, with 16 bases between. The CDR3 protein is CASSLDALREPYNEQFF. For the CDR3, the DNA is TGTGCCAGCAGCTTAGACGCTTTACGGGAGCCATACAATGAGCAGTTCTTC.

V is TRBV28 and J is TRBJ2-2; TRBD1 aligns across 9 bases. The V gene end was trimmed by 11 bases and the J gene end by 1 base; junction bases not matched to a gene: 5. The CDR3 totals 14 residues. Germline V gives CDR1 MDHEN, CDR2 SYDVKM. CDR3 sequence (DNA): TGTGCCTTAAAGGGACAGGGGAACACCGGGGAGCTGTTTTTT. This gives the protein CALKGQGNTGELFF.

For the CDR3, the DNA is TGTGCCAGCAGCTTAGGCGGCCCTCGGACAGGAAGATACACCTTC. Translating gives CASSLGGPRTGRYTF. The gene calls are TRBV11-3 and TRBJ1-2, with 7 bases lining up with TRBD1. The CDR3 is 15 residues long. J was trimmed by 11 bases and V by 1 base; bases with no gene match: 13. Germline CDR1 and CDR2: SGHNT and YENEEA.

V gene TRBV30 combines with J gene TRBJ1-3; 7 bases agree with TRBD1. This CDR3 is built from 15 residues. The V segment lost 2 bases and the J segment 0 bases; nucleotides outside the gene matches: 4. Looked up from germline, CDR1 is GTSNPN and CDR2 is SVGIG (reference sequence). For the CDR3, the DNA is TGTGCCTGGAGTAGTGGACAGGTCTCTGGAAACACCATATATTTT. This encodes CAWSSGQVSGNTIYF.

The chain uses TRBV6-6 and TRBJ2-7; 7 bases map to TRBD1. The CDR3 length is 14 residues. Germline lookup yields CDR1 MNHNY and CDR2 SVGAGI (reference sequence). After removal of 6 bases from V and 3 bases from J, the junction contained 8 bases not matched to a gene. CDR3 in amino acids: CASRIHRDSYEQYF. The CDR3, as DNA: TGTGCCAGCAGAATACACCGGGACAGCTACGAGCAGTACTTC.

This clone has only a few counts. The V call is TRBV28, the J call TRBJ2-3; D is possibly TRBD2 (6 bases). The CDR3 runs 17 residues. Germline V gene data show CDR1 as MDHEN and CDR2 as SYDVKM. Between the trimmed V and J ends, which lost 4 bases and 5 bases, there was a span of 22 bases. CDR3 in DNA: TGTGCCAGCAGTTATCATGGGGCGGGGCCTAGTGGAGATACGCAGTATTTT. Encoded protein: CASSYHGAGPSGDTQYF.

The chain carries TRBV27 and TRBJ2-1; D not resolved. Germline values: CDR1 MNHEY, CDR2 SMNVEV (reference sequence). This CDR3 contains 13 residues. V was shortened by 6 bases and J by 4 bases, with 10 bases between the two germline ends. The CDR3 loop is CASRAPGYNEQFF. The CDR3 DNA sequence: TGTGCCAGCAGGGCTCCGGGTTACAATGAGCAGTTCTTC.

The chain recombines TRBV6-5 with TRBJ1-1; 7 bases fit TRBD1. V dropped 6 bases and J dropped 1; count of bases not matched to a gene: 8. The CDR3 loop spans 15 amino acids. CDR1 is MNHEY, CDR2 SVGAGI, per germline. The CDR3 region is CASRKRTGSNTEAFF. CDR3 nucleotide sequence: TGTGCCAGCAGAAAACGGACAGGCTCGAACACTGAAGCTTTCTTT.

The chain links TRBV7-9 to TRBJ2-2, with 8 bases aligning to TRBD1. The V gene's germline CDR1 is SEHNR and CDR2 FQNEAQ (reference sequence). The CDR3 is made up of 14 amino acids. V dropped 5 bases and J dropped 7; count of bases not matched to a gene: 6. As DNA, the CDR3 is TGTGCCAGCAGCCCCTCGACAGGGGTCGGGGAGCTGTTTTTT. Translation: CASSPSTGVGELFF.

V usage is TRBV9 and J usage is TRBJ1-2, with TRBD1 matching over 8 bases. Germline V gene data show CDR1 as SGDLS and CDR2 as YYNGEE. V lost 4 bases to trimming and J lost 8 bases; unmatched junction nucleotides: 7. The CDR3 spans 13 residues. The CDR3 region is CASSLGQGEGYTF. DNA of the CDR3: TGTGCCAGCAGCCTCGGACAGGGAGAGGGCTACACCTTC.

The chain links TRBV18 to TRBJ2-5; TRBD2 agrees at 14 bases. The germline V gene has CDR1 KGHSH and CDR2 LQKENI. V lost 6 bases, J lost 4 bases, and 13 bases stayed unmatched. The CDR3 runs to 18 residues. The CDR3 DNA sequence: TGTGCCAGCTCCCCAGGACTAGCGGGAGGTTGGCGACGAGAGACCCAGTACTTC. Translated, it gives CASSPGLAGGWRRETQYF.

The V gene is TRBV11-2, the J gene TRBJ2-1; TRBD2 agrees at 7 bases. CDR1 SGHAT and CDR2 FQNNGV come from the germline V gene. J was trimmed by 2 bases and V by 4 bases; bases with no gene match: 8. The CDR3 extends over 16 amino acids. The CDR3: CASSSLAGSTYNEQFF. In nucleotides, the CDR3 is TGTGCCAGCAGCTCCTTAGCGGGTTCGACCTACAATGAGCAGTTCTTC.

The gene calls are TRBV5-4 and TRBJ2-7, with TRBD1 matching 7 bases. CDR3 length equals 15 residues. Looked up from germline, CDR1 is SGHNT and CDR2 is YYREEE (reference sequence). After removal of 4 bases from V and 1 base from J, the junction contained 8 bases not matched to a gene. The CDR3 nucleotides read TGTGCCAGCAGCCACCAGGGGGACCAATCCTACGAGCAGTACTTC. It specifies CASSHQGDQSYEQYF.

The V gene is TRBV11-3, the J gene TRBJ2-5; D may be TRBD2 (5 bases). Trimming took off 5 bases at V and 5 bases at J, with 12 bases between the two ends. CDR3 size: 13 residues. Germline CDR1 reads SGHNT; CDR2 reads YENEEA. The CDR3 DNA follows: TGTGCCAGCAGCATAGGACCGGGGGAGACCCAGTACTTC. Its protein product is CASSIGPGETQYF.

A remark on this clone: Other nucleotide sequences from this sample produce the same CDR3. The chain recombines TRBV5-1 with TRBJ2-7; TRBD1 matches at 9 bases. The CDR3 extends over 14 amino acids. CDR1 is SGHRS and CDR2 is YFSETQ in the germline V gene. Trimming removed 3 bases from V and 2 bases from J; junction bases left unmatched: 3. CDR3 protein: CASSSGQGPYEQYF. The DNA of the CDR3 is TGCGCCAGCAGCTCGGGACAGGGCCCCTACGAGCAGTACTTC.

Here the CDR3 reads CASSVGWAGPETQYF. The DNA for the CDR3 is TGTGCCAGCAGCGTAGGATGGGCAGGGCCAGAGACCCAGTACTTC. The J gene is TRBJ2-5, the V gene TRBV9; tentative D call: TRBD1 (5 bases). Germline CDR1 reads SGDLS; CDR2 reads YYNGEE. V lost 0 bases, J lost 4 bases, and 13 bases lay in between. There are 15 residues in the CDR3.

V usage is TRBV30 and J usage is TRBJ2-5, with a tentative D call TRBD2 (6 bases). The germline CDR1 and CDR2 sequences are GTSNPN and SVGIG (reference sequence). The CDR3 has 11 amino acids. V was pared by 5 bases and J by 5 bases, with 9 bases between. DNA of the CDR3: TGTGCCTGGGGGACTTCGGAGACCCAGTACTTC. Translated, it gives CAWGTSETQYF.

The V and J genes are TRBV5-6 and TRBJ1-2, with D possibly being TRBD1 (6 bases). CDR3 length equals 11 residues. V was pared by 3 bases and J by 11 bases, with 11 bases between. Per the germline V gene, CDR1 is SGHDT and CDR2 is YYEEEE. In DNA form, the CDR3 reads TGTGCCAGCAGCTGGGACAAAAGTTACACCTTC. It yields the protein CASSWDKSYTF.

The chain has TRBV7-9 and TRBJ2-7; 7 positions agree with TRBD2. CDR1 is SEHNR and CDR2 is FQNEAQ in the germline V gene (reference sequence). Trimming cost V 5 bases and J 2 bases; bases outside gene matches: 9. This CDR3 is built from 15 residues. The chain's CDR3 is CASSPSGVTAYEQYF. Here the CDR3 DNA reads TGTGCCAGCAGCCCCAGCGGGGTCACGGCCTACGAGCAGTACTTC.

The CDR3 nucleotides are TGTGCCAGTACTGTGGTATTGGGCTTAACAGATACGCAGTATTTT. Translating it yields CASTVVLGLTDTQYF. The chain is built from TRBV19 and TRBJ2-3; D remains unclear. This CDR3 is built from 15 residues. Germline CDR1 reads LNHDA; CDR2 reads SQIVND (reference sequence). The V end was cut by 7 bases, the J end by 3 bases, with 17 bases between.

Only one count was recorded for this clone. The rearrangement links TRBV4-1 to TRBJ2-7; 10 nucleotides match TRBD1. In germline, CDR1 is MGHRA, CDR2 YSYEKL. With 1 base clipped from V and 6 bases from J, the junction kept 9 bases outside the gene matches. The CDR3 has 16 amino acids. CDR3 coding DNA: TGCGCCAGCAGCCAAGTGTTGGGACAGGGGATCAGCGAGCAGTACTTC. This gives the protein CASSQVLGQGISEQYF.

V and J are TRBV9 and TRBJ2-1; a weak D match, TRBD2 (5 bases). V lost 0 bases, J lost 7 bases, and 14 bases lay in between. CDR1 and CDR2 from the germline V gene are SGDLS and YYNGEE. The CDR3 loop spans 15 amino acids. The CDR3 protein is CASSVGAAPGNEQFF. The DNA for the CDR3 is TGTGCCAGCAGCGTAGGAGCGGCACCCGGGAATGAGCAGTTCTTC.